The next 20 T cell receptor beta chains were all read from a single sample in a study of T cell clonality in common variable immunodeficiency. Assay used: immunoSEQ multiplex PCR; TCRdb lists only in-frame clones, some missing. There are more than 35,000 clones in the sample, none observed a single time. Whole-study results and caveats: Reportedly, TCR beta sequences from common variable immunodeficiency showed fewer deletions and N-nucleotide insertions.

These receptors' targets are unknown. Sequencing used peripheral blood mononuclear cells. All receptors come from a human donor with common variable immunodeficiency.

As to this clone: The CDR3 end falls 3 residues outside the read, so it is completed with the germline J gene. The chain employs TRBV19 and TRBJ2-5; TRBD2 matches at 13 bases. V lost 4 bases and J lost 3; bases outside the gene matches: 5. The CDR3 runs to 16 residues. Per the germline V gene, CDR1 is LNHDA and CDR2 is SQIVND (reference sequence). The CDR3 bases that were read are TGTGCCAGTAGTACCCCCGGACTAGCGGGAGAAGAGACC. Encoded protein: CASSTPGLAGEET. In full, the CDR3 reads CASSTPGLAGEETQYF.

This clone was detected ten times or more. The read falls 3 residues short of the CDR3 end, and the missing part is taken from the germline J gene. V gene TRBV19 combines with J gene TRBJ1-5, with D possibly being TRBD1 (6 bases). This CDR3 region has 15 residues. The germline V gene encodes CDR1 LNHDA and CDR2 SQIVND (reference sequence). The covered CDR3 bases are TGTGCCAGTAGTATTGGGCAGGGGCCCTATCGTCCC. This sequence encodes CASSIGQGPYRP. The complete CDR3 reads CASSIGQGPYRPQHF.

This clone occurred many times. CDR3 DNA (partial): TGTGCCAGCAGTGAAGCGAGCGGTGACTCCTATGGC. Translating gives CASSEASGDSYG. The whole CDR3 sequence is CASSEASGDSYGYTF. The chain couples TRBV6-1 to TRBJ1-2; D gene unclear. The read ends 3 residues shy of where the CDR3 ends; the end is completed using the germline J gene. Germline V CDR1 and CDR2: MNHNS, SASEGT. Trimming stripped 0 bases from V and 4 bases from J, with 12 bases between. This CDR3 has 15 residues.

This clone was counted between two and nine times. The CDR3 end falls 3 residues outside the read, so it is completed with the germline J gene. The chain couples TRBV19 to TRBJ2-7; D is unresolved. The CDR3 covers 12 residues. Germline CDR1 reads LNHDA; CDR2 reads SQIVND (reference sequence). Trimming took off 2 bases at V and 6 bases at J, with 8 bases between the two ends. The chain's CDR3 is CASSIQGSEQYF. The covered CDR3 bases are TGTGCCAGTAGTATACAAGGGTCCGAG.

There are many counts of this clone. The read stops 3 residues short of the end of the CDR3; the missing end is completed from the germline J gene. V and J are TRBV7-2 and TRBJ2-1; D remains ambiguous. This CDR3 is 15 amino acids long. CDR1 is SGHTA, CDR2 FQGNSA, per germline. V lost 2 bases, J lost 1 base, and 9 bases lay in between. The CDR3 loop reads CASSLRSASYNEQFF. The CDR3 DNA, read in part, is TGTGCCAGCAGCTTAAGGTCCGCTTCCTACAATGAG.

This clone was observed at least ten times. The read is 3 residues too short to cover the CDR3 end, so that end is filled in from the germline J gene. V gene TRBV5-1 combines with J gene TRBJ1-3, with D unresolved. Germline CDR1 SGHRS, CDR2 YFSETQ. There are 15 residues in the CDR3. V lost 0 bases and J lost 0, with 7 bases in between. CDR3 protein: CASSLGLNSGNTIYF. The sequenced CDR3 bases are TGCGCCAGCAGCTTGGGACTGAACTCTGGAAACACC. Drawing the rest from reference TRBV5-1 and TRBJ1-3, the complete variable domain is KAGVTQTPRYLIKTRGQQVTLSCSPISGHRSVSWYQQTPGQGLQFLFEYFSETQRNKGNFPGRFSGRQFSNSRSEMNVSTLELGDSALYLCASSLGLNSGNTIYFGEGSWLTVV.

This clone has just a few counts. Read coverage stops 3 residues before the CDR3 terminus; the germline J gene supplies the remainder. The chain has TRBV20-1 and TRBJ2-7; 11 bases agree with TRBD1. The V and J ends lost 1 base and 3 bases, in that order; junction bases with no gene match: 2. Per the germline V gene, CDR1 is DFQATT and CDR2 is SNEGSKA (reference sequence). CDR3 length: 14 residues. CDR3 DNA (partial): TGCAGTGCTAGAGCCGGGACAGGGGGCTACGAG. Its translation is CSARAGTGGYE. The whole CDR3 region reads CSARAGTGGYEQYF.

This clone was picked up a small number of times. CDR3 bases read: TGTGCCAGCAGCTTCGACAGGGCTTCCTACAATGAG. Translation: CASSFDRASYNE. The whole CDR3 protein is CASSFDRASYNEQFF. This chain uses TRBV7-2 with TRBJ2-1; the match to TRBD1 covers 7 bases. The read is 3 residues too short to cover the CDR3 end, so that end is filled in from the germline J gene. Germline V gene sequence: CDR1 SGHTA, CDR2 FQGNSA. Losses at the gene ends were 3 bases for V and 1 base for J; bases not matched to a gene: 3. CDR3 size: 15 residues.

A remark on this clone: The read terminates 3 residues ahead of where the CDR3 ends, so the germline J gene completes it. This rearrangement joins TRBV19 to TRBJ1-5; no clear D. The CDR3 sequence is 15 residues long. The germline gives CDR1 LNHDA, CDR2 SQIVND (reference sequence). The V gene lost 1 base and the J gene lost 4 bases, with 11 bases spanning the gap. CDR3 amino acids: CASSIALIGNQPQHF. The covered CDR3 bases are TGTGCCAGTAGTATAGCTCTGATCGGGAATCAGCCC.

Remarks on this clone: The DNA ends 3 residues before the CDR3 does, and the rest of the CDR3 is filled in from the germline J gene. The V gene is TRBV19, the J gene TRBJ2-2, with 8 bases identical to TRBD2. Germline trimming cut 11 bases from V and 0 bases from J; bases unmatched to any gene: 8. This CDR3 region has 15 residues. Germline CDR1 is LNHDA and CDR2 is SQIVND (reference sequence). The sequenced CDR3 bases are TGTGCCGGCCGACCAGCGGGGGCGAACACCGGGGAG. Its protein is CAGRPAGANTGE. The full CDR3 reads CAGRPAGANTGELFF.

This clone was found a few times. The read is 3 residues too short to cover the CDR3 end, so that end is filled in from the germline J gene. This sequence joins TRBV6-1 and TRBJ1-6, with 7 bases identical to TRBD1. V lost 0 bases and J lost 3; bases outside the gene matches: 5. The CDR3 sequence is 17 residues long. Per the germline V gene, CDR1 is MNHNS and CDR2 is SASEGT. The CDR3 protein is CASSEAPTGNYNSPLHF. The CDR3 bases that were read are TGTGCCAGCAGTGAAGCGCCGACAGGGAACTATAATTCACCC.

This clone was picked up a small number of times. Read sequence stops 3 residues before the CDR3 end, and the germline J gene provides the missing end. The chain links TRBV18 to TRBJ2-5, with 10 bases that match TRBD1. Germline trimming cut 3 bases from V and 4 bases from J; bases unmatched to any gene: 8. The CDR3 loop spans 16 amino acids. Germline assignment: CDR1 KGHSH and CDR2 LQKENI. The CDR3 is CASSPSSTGGRETQYF. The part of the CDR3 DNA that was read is TGTGCCAGCTCACCCTCGTCGACAGGGGGCAGAGAGACC.

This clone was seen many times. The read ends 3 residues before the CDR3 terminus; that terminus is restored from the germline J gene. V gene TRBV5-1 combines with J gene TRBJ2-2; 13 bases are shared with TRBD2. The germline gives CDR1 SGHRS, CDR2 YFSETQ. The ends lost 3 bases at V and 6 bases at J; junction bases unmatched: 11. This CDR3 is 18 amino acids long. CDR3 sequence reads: CASSSGLAGRGGPGELFF. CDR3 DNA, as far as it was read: TGCGCCAGCAGCTCGGGACTAGCGGGAAGAGGGGGTCCCGGGGAG.

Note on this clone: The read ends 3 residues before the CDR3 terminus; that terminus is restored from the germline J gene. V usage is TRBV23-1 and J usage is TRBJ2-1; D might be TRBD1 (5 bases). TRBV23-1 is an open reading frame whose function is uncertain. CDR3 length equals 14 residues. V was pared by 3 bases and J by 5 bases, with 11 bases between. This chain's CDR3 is CASSHLTGDNEQFF. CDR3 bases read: TGCGCCAGCAGTCATCTCACAGGAGACAATGAG.

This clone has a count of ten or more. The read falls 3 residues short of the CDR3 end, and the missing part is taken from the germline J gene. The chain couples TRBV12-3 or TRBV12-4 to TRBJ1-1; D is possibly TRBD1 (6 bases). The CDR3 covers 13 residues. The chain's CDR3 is CASSLDGGGEAFF. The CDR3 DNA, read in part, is TGTGCCAGCAGTTTAGATGGGGGCGGGGAA.

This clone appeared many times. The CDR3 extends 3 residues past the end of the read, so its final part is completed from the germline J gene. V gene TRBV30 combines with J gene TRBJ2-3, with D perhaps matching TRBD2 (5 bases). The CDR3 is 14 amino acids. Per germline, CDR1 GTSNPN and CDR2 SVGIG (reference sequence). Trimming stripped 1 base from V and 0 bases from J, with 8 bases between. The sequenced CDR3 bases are TGTGCCTGGAGTGCGGACTTTAGCACAGATACG. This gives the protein CAWSADFSTDT. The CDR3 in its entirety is CAWSADFSTDTQYF. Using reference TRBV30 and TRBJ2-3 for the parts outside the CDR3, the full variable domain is SQTIHQWPATLVQPVGSPLSLECTVEGTSNPNLYWYRQAAGRGLQLLFYSVGIGQISSEVPQNLSASRPQDRQFILSSKKLLLSDSGFYLCAWSADFSTDTQYFGPGTRLTVL.

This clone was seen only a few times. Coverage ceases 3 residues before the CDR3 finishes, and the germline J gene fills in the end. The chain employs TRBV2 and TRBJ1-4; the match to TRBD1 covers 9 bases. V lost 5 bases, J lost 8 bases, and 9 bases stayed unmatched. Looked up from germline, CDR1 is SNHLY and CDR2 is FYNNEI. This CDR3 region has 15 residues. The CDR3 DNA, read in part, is TGTGCCAGCAGTAGAGGACAGGGGCCGAGGGAAAAA. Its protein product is CASSRGQGPREK. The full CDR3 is CASSRGQGPREKLFF.

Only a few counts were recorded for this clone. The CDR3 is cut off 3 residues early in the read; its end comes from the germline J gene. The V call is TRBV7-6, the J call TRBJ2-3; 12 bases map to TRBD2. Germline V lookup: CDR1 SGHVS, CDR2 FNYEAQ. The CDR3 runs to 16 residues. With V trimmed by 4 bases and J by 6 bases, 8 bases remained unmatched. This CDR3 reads CASSSSGGAHIDTQYF. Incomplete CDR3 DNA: TGTGCCAGCAGCTCTAGCGGGGGGGCGCATATCGATACG.

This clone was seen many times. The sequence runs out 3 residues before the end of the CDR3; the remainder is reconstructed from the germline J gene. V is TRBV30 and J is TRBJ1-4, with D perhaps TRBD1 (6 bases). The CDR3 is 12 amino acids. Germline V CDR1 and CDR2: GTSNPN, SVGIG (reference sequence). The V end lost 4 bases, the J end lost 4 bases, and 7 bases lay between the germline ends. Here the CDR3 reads CAWTGDNEKLFF. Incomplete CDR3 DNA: TGTGCCTGGACAGGGGATAATGAAAAA.

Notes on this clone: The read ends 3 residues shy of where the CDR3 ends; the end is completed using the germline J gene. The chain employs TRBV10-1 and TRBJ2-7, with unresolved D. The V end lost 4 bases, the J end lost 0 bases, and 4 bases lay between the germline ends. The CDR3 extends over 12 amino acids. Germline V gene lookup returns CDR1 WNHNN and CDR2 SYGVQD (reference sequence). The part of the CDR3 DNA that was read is TGCGCCAGCAGTGCTAGCTCCTACGAG. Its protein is CASSASSYE. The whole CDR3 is CASSASSYEQYF.